These 9 T cell receptor beta chains were sequenced from one sample in a study of T cells after yellow fever vaccination. One entry per CDR3 protein results from TCRdb running MiXCR on the 5' RACE reads. The table records a few hundred thousand distinct CDR3 sequences, 8.7% of them present only once. Sequenced here: PBMCs, sampled on the day of the first yellow fever vaccination. The receptors here all came from a man between 18 and 29 years old who received the YFV17D yellow fever vaccine.

The V call is TRBV19, the J call TRBJ2-2; D might be TRBD2 (6 bases). V gave up 8 bases and J gave up 5 bases, with 15 bases separating them. Germline CDR1 LNHDA, CDR2 SQIVND (reference sequence). The CDR3 covers 14 residues. This CDR3 reads CASGRLVRTGELFF. The CDR3 DNA follows: TGTGCCAGTGGTAGACTAGTACGGACCGGGGAGCTGTTTTTT.

The V call is TRBV12-3 or TRBV12-4, the J call TRBJ2-5, with 10 bases matching TRBD2. The CDR3 runs to 15 residues. V was pared by 3 bases and J by 4 bases, with 5 bases of the junction left unmatched. CDR3: CASSFRAGGPETQYF. Written as DNA, the CDR3 is TGTGCCAGCAGTTTCCGAGCGGGGGGGCCAGAGACCCAGTACTTC.

This clonotype was counted many times. J is TRBJ2-5 and V is TRBV7-2; TRBD1 is a possible D gene (5 bases). The CDR3 runs to 16 residues. The germline V and J ends were trimmed by 5 bases and 3 bases, with 19 bases remaining between them. Germline V CDR1 and CDR2: SGHTA, FQGNSA. CDR3 residues: CASSQQLVGAEETQYF. The CDR3 DNA is TGTGCCAGCAGCCAGCAGCTTGTTGGGGCTGAAGAGACCCAGTACTTC.

This chain uses TRBV4-1 with TRBJ1-5; TRBD1 aligns across 7 bases. The germline V gene encodes CDR1 MGHRA and CDR2 YSYEKL. CDR3 size: 14 residues. With V trimmed by 2 bases and J by 4 bases, 2 bases remained unmatched. In DNA form, the CDR3 reads TGCGCCAGCAGCCAATGGGACAGAAATCAGCCCCAGCATTTT. This sequence encodes CASSQWDRNQPQHF.

This clonotype has just a few counts. The rearrangement joins TRBV5-5 to TRBJ2-7; unclear D gene. Trimming left V 2 bases short and J 6 bases short, with 18 bases between. This CDR3 has 15 amino acids. The germline V gene encodes CDR1 SGHKS and CDR2 YYEKEE (reference sequence). Here the CDR3 DNA reads TGTGCCAGCAGCTTACGTATAGGACCCTCGGGCGAGCAGTACTTC. It encodes CASSLRIGPSGEQYF.

This clonotype was seen repeatedly, ten times or more. This chain joins TRBV15 and TRBJ1-1; a possible D gene is TRBD1 (6 bases). Germline CDR1 is LNHNV and CDR2 is YYDKDF (reference sequence). Trimming cost V 0 bases and J 11 bases, with 13 bases left between them. The CDR3 is 13 residues long. In DNA, the CDR3 is TGTGCCACCAGCAGAGACCAGGGGCAACGGGCTTTCTTT. Translation: CATSRDQGQRAFF.

At least ten counts were recorded for this clonotype. This chain connects TRBV27 to TRBJ1-2; 7 bases match TRBD1. Losses at the gene ends were 6 bases for V and 2 bases for J; bases not matched to a gene: 9. The CDR3 spans 15 residues. Germline CDR1 is MNHEY and CDR2 is SMNVEV (reference sequence). This CDR3 reads CASRFHDRENYGYTF. The CDR3 nucleotides read TGTGCCAGCAGATTCCATGACAGGGAGAACTATGGCTACACCTTC.

The chain recombines TRBV12-3 or TRBV12-4 with TRBJ1-1, with a tentative D call TRBD1 (6 bases). V lost 7 bases to trimming and J lost 4 bases, with 16 bases between them. The CDR3 has 14 residues. This CDR3 reads CASKSPGGGTEAFF. CDR3 DNA sequence: TGTGCCAGCAAGTCGCCGGGGGGCGGCACTGAAGCTTTCTTT.

The sample holds a few counts of this clonotype. The chain combines TRBV27 with TRBJ1-6, with D possibly being TRBD1 (5 bases). The CDR3 contains 14 residues. Deletions cut 1 base from V and 13 bases from J, with 14 bases between. Per the germline V gene, CDR1 is MNHEY and CDR2 is SMNVEV (reference sequence). The CDR3: CASSLLGAGVPLHF. The CDR3 region has the DNA TGTGCCAGCAGTTTATTAGGGGCTGGGGTGCCCCTCCACTTT.